This entry concerns a single T cell receptor beta chain. The sample originates from a study of blood T cell repertoires in COVID-19. The wider study: There were acute and convalescent COVID-19 samples, and they came from the United States, Italy and Spain. The analysed material was cDNA or gDNA that came from T cells, B-cell-depleted T cells, or PBMCs.

J gave up 3 bases and V 0 bases, and 4 bases lay outside the gene matches. The V gene's germline CDR1 is GTSNPN and CDR2 SVGIG (reference sequence). The CDR3 consists of 15 residues. Original processing methods: Reference gene primer amplification in the assay estimated nucleated cell counts. Here immunoSEQ multiplex PCR was the method, and the copy in TCRdb shows in-frame clones only, minus some. That table furnishes V, J and clone size, whereas the DNA furnished D and trimming. The sample contains approximately 180,000 clones, approximately 85% of which appear only once. The chain has TRBV30 and TRBJ2-7; 11 bases map to TRBD2. Sequencing input: peripheral blood. This TCR was recovered from an elderly woman with acute or convalescent COVID-19. This CDR3 is CAWSVVGLAGYEQYF. CDR3 nucleotide sequence: TGTGCCTGGAGTGTAGTTGGACTAGCGGGCTACGAGCAGTACTTC.